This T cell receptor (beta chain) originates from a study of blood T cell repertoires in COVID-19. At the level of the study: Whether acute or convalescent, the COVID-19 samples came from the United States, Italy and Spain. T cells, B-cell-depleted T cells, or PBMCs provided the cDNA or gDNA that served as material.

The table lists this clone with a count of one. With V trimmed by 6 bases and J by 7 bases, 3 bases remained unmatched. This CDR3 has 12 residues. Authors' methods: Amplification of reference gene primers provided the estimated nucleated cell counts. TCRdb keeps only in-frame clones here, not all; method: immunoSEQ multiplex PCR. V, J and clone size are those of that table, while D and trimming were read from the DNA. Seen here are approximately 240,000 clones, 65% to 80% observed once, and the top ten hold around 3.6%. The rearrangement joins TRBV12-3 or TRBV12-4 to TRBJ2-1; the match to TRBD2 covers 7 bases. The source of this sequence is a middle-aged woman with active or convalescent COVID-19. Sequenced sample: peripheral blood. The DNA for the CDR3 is TGTGCCAGCAGGTTCGGGGGGAATGAGCAGTTCTTC. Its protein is CASRFGGNEQFF.